The rows below give T cell receptor beta chains drawn from one sample of a study of persistence of HIV-infected CD4 T cells. Using immunoSEQ multiplex PCR, the repertoire was profiled, and TCRdb retains in-frame clones only, with some absent. Of about 33,000 clones detected, around 76% appear once; the ten largest clones hold 5% to 7%. These receptors' antigens are unknown. This specimen consisted of CD4+ T cells sorted from PBMCs after roughly 17-hour stimulation, obtained from a patient who received antiretroviral therapy. The origin of the receptors is an adult woman with HIV who was CMV-seropositive. CDR3s include the opening cysteine and the closing phenylalanine or tryptophan. A D gene is named only where the DNA matches it firmly. Only some rows state a clone size, as once, few, many or a class for expanded clones.

v_call	j_call	clone_size	d_call	cdr3_nt	cdr3_aa
TRBV10-2	TRBJ2-7	few	NA	TGCGCCAGCAGTGAGGGGGTCCTTTGGGGCGAGCAGTACTTC	CASSEGVLWGEQYF
TRBV30	TRBJ1-4	NA	TRBD1	TGTGCCTGGAGTGGGGACAGGGCTGAAAAACTGTTTTTT	CAWSGDRAEKLFF
TRBV9	TRBJ2-2	NA	NA	TGTGCCAGCAGCACGAGGGGCCAGGCCAACACCGGGGAGCTGTTTTTT	CASSTRGQANTGELFF
TRBV11-3	TRBJ1-2	NA	NA	TGTGCCAGCAGCTTAGAGGGATCCCGGGGCGGCTACACCTTC	CASSLEGSRGGYTF
TRBV18	TRBJ2-7	NA	TRBD1	TGTGCCAGCTCACCCCGGACAGGGTGGGACGACGAGCAGTACTTC	CASSPRTGWDDEQYF
TRBV5-8	TRBJ2-5	once	TRBD2	TGTGCCAGCAGCCCGTTTAGGAGCGGGGGGGCTTGGATGCGTGAGACCCAGTACTTC	CASSPFRSGGAWMRETQYF
TRBV7-6	TRBJ2-7	once	TRBD2	TGTGCCAGCAGCTTATCTTCCCCTAGCGGCTCCTACGAGCAGTACTTC	CASSLSSPSGSYEQYF
TRBV27	TRBJ2-6	NA	NA	TGTGCCAGCAGTTTAGTAGGTCAGCGCTCTGGGGCCAACGTCCTGACTTTC	CASSLVGQRSGANVLTF
TRBV6-2/TRBV6-3	TRBJ2-5	NA	NA	TGTGCCAGCAGTTTAAATTTGCGAGAGACCCAGTACTTC	CASSLNLRETQYF
TRBV3-1/TRBV3-2	TRBJ1-1	NA	NA	TGTGCCAGCAGCCACCTCCAGGGGAACACTGAAGCTTTCTTT	CASSHLQGNTEAFF
TRBV5-4	TRBJ2-4	NA	NA	TGTGCCAGCAGCGCCGGGGACACCATCCTAACCAAAAACATTCAGTACTTC	CASSAGDTILTKNIQYF
TRBV7-2	TRBJ2-4	NA	NA	TGTGCCAGCAGCTTACAGGAAAACATTCAGTACTTC	CASSLQENIQYF
TRBV7-2	TRBJ1-3	once	NA	TGTGCCAGCACCCTAGACCGAGCCCGCCCAGGGAACACCATATATTTT	CASTLDRARPGNTIYF
TRBV11-3	TRBJ1-1	NA	TRBD1	TGTGCCAGCAGCTCACACAGGGGGAACACTGAAGCTTTCTTT	CASSSHRGNTEAFF
TRBV6-5	TRBJ2-5	NA	NA	TGTGCCAGCAGTCCAACAGGGATTCAAGAGACCCAGTACTTC	CASSPTGIQETQYF
TRBV19	TRBJ1-2	once	NA	TGTGCCAGTAGTATAGATCAGGGCCACTATGGCTACACCTTC	CASSIDQGHYGYTF
TRBV5-6	TRBJ1-2	NA	NA	TGTGCCAGCAGCTTGGGACGGGATGGCTACACCTTC	CASSLGRDGYTF
TRBV10-3	TRBJ1-2	NA	NA	TGTGCCATCAGTGAGTCGAGGGCCGGCTACACCTTC	CAISESRAGYTF
TRBV5-1	TRBJ2-2	NA	TRBD2	TGCGCCAGCAGGTCCACTCAAACTAGCGGCAACACCGGGGAGCTGTTTTTT	CASRSTQTSGNTGELFF
TRBV10-1	TRBJ2-1	NA	NA	TGCGCCAGCAGTGGGTACAGGGCCGTCGATGAGCAGTTCTTC	CASSGYRAVDEQFF
TRBV12-3/TRBV12-4	TRBJ2-2	NA	NA	TGTGCCAGCAACCATTGGACCGGGGAGCTGTTTTTT	CASNHWTGELFF
TRBV6-2/TRBV6-3	TRBJ1-5	NA	NA	TGTGCCAGCAGTGGTGCTGGGATTCAGGGGAATCAGCCCCAGCATTTT	CASSGAGIQGNQPQHF
TRBV5-6	TRBJ2-7	NA	NA	TGTGCCAGCAGCTTGTATCATCTTAACGAGCAGTACTTC	CASSLYHLNEQYF
TRBV20-1	TRBJ2-7	NA	NA	TGCAGTGCTAGTATCCCGGCGACCTACGAGCAGTACTTC	CSASIPATYEQYF
TRBV15	TRBJ1-3	NA	TRBD1	TGTGCCACCAGCAGAGATGGCGGACAGGGGGGAAACACCATATATTTT	CATSRDGGQGGNTIYF
TRBV5-6	TRBJ2-1	NA	TRBD1	TGTGCCAGCAGCGTCCGGGACAGCTTTTACAATGAGCAGTTCTTC	CASSVRDSFYNEQFF
TRBV28	TRBJ1-4	NA	NA	TGTGCCAGCAGAAGACGCTCAACTAATGAAAAACTGTTTTTT	CASRRRSTNEKLFF
TRBV24-1	TRBJ2-3	NA	TRBD2	TGTGCCACCAGTGATGTTTCCGGACTAGCGGGGGGGCCGGGCACAGATACGCAGTATTTT	CATSDVSGLAGGPGTDTQYF
TRBV10-2	TRBJ1-2	NA	NA	TGCGCCAGCAGCCCGGGACCCCCTAATGGGGGCTACACCTTC	CASSPGPPNGGYTF
TRBV18	TRBJ1-2	NA	TRBD1	TGTGCCAGCTCACTCCGACAGGGGAGGGAGGCCTATGGCTACACCTTC	CASSLRQGREAYGYTF
TRBV5-1	TRBJ1-2	NA	TRBD1	TGCGCCAGCAGCTTGTCCCTCGGACAGGGTGACGGCTACACCTTC	CASSLSLGQGDGYTF
TRBV29-1	TRBJ2-7	once	TRBD2	TGCAGCGTGGGACTAGCGGGGAGCTCCTACGAGCAGTACTTC	CSVGLAGSSYEQYF
TRBV6-6	TRBJ1-2	NA	NA	TGTGCCAGCAGTTACTCCTCGGGACGGAACTATGGCTACACCTTC	CASSYSSGRNYGYTF
TRBV29-1	TRBJ1-2	few	NA	TGCAGCGTTGAGGGTCTGGATGGCTACACCTTC	CSVEGLDGYTF
TRBV7-6	TRBJ2-2	NA	NA	TGTGCCAGCAGCCCTACTAGATGGAACACCGGGGAGCTGTTTTTT	CASSPTRWNTGELFF
TRBV20-1	TRBJ1-1	NA	NA	TGCAGTGCTAGTCCCCTCAACACTGAAGCTTTCTTT	CSASPLNTEAFF
TRBV7-9	TRBJ1-2	NA	NA	TGTGCCAGCAGCGGCCAAGGCGGGGGTGATGATGGCTACACCTTC	CASSGQGGGDDGYTF
TRBV6-1	TRBJ2-2	NA	NA	TGTGCCAGCAGTGAAAGGCCAGCAGGGCTGTTTTTT	CASSERPAGLFF
TRBV10-3	TRBJ1-5	NA	NA	TGTGCCATCAGTGTCCACGGGACCCTCAATCAGCCCCAGCATTTT	CAISVHGTLNQPQHF
TRBV28	TRBJ2-7	NA	TRBD1	TGTGCCAGCAGGCGACAGGGTCTTCACGAGCAGTACTTC	CASRRQGLHEQYF
TRBV29-1	TRBJ2-7	NA	NA	TGCAGCGTTCTTACTCAGGGAGGAGAGCAGTACTTC	CSVLTQGGEQYF
TRBV7-3	TRBJ1-1	NA	NA	TGTGCCAGCAGCGCCGGGAGGGGGATGAACACTGAAGCTTTCTTT	CASSAGRGMNTEAFF
TRBV7-8	TRBJ2-7	NA	TRBD1	TGTGCCAGCAGCTTACGGGACAGGGGGAGCCACGAGCAGTACTTC	CASSLRDRGSHEQYF
TRBV18	TRBJ1-1	few	NA	TGTGCCAGCTCATGGGACCCGAACACTGAAGCTTTCTTT	CASSWDPNTEAFF
TRBV2	TRBJ2-5	NA	NA	TGTGCCAGCAGTGACCAGGGGCCACAAGAGACCCAGTACTTC	CASSDQGPQETQYF
TRBV7-2	TRBJ1-1	few	NA	TGTGCCAGCAGCCCAGATCAGGGGCGAGTTTCTGAAGCTTTCTTT	CASSPDQGRVSEAFF
TRBV19	TRBJ1-6	NA	NA	TGTGCCAGTAGTATACGGGAACATTCACCCCTCCACTTT	CASSIREHSPLHF
TRBV19	TRBJ1-2	NA	NA	TGTGCCAGTAGTCGGGACACAGCATACTATGGCTACACCTTC	CASSRDTAYYGYTF
TRBV6-5	TRBJ1-1	few	TRBD1	TGTGCCAGCACTCAGACAGGGTTGGCTTGGACTGAAGCTTTCTTT	CASTQTGLAWTEAFF
TRBV19	TRBJ2-7	NA	TRBD2	TGTGCCTCTCAACTCGGGACTAGTAACTACGAGCAGTACTTC	CASQLGTSNYEQYF
TRBV11-3	TRBJ2-2	once	TRBD1	TGTGCCAGCAGCTTAGCCGGGACAGGGATCGGGGAGCTGTTTTTT	CASSLAGTGIGELFF
TRBV28	TRBJ1-2	NA	NA	TGTGCCAGCAGTTTACAGGGCCTCCCCTATGGCTACACCTTC	CASSLQGLPYGYTF
TRBV7-9	TRBJ2-2	once	TRBD2	TGTGCCAGCAGCAATCGCCCGGGACTAGCGGGGGGACCCAACACCGGGGAGCTGTTTTTT	CASSNRPGLAGGPNTGELFF